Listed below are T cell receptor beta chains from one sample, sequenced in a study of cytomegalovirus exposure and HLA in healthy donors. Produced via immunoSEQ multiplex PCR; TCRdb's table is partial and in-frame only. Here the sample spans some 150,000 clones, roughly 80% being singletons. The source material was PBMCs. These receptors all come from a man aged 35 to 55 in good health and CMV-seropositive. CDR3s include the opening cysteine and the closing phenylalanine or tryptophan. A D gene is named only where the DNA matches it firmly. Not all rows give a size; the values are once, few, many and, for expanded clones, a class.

CDR3 DNA: TGTTCCGGAGCAAGAGGACAGATCGGAGAGACCCAGTACTTC
CDR3 protein: CSGARGQIGETQYF
V gene: TRBV7-9
D gene: NA
J gene: TRBJ2-5
clone size: NA

CDR3 DNA: TGTGCCAGTAGTATGGGGATAGGGACAGTGAACACTGAAGCTTTCTTT
CDR3 protein: CASSMGIGTVNTEAFF
V gene: TRBV19
D gene: TRBD1
J gene: TRBJ1-1
clone size: NA

CDR3 DNA: TGTGCCAGTAGTACCTGGACAGGGACCTATGGCTACACCTTC
CDR3 protein: CASSTWTGTYGYTF
V gene: TRBV19
D gene: TRBD1
J gene: TRBJ1-2
clone size: NA

CDR3 DNA: TGCGCCAGCAGTCCCGCGGACAGCGCTCAAGAGACCCAGTACTTC
CDR3 protein: CASSPADSAQETQYF
V gene: TRBV5-1
D gene: NA
J gene: TRBJ2-5
clone size: NA

CDR3 DNA: TGTGCCAGTAGTCTACTGAGAGGCTACGAGCAGTACTTC
CDR3 protein: CASSLLRGYEQYF
V gene: TRBV19
D gene: NA
J gene: TRBJ2-7
clone size: NA

CDR3 DNA: TGTGCCAGCAGCCTCGGGGTCACGGCCGAAGCTTTCTTT
CDR3 protein: CASSLGVTAEAFF
V gene: TRBV7-9
D gene: NA
J gene: TRBJ1-1
clone size: NA

CDR3 DNA: TGTGCCAGCAGCCGCAGACGGACAGGGTTGAACACTGAAGCTTTCTTT
CDR3 protein: CASSRRRTGLNTEAFF
V gene: TRBV11-1
D gene: TRBD1
J gene: TRBJ1-1
clone size: once

CDR3 DNA: TGCGCCAGCAGAGTATCCGGGGGTAGTGAAAAACTGTTTTTT
CDR3 protein: CASRVSGGSEKLFF
V gene: TRBV5-1
D gene: NA
J gene: TRBJ1-4
clone size: NA

CDR3 DNA: TGCGCCAGCAGCCACCCCTACAACACTGAAGCTTTCTTT
CDR3 protein: CASSHPYNTEAFF
V gene: TRBV4-1
D gene: NA
J gene: TRBJ1-1
clone size: NA

CDR3 DNA: TGTGCCAGCAGCTCCGGGACAGATTACGAGCAGTACTTC
CDR3 protein: CASSSGTDYEQYF
V gene: TRBV7-9
D gene: TRBD1
J gene: TRBJ2-7
clone size: once

CDR3 DNA: TGTGCCAGCAGCTCACAAGCGGGGGATTTTTATTCACCCCTCCACTTT
CDR3 protein: CASSSQAGDFYSPLHF
V gene: TRBV9
D gene: NA
J gene: TRBJ1-6
clone size: NA

CDR3 DNA: TGTGCCAGCAGCTTAGCGCTGGACAGCCTCTATGGCTACACCTTC
CDR3 protein: CASSLALDSLYGYTF
V gene: TRBV7-8
D gene: NA
J gene: TRBJ1-2
clone size: NA

CDR3 DNA: TGTGCCAGCAGCTTTCACGGGGGGAAGGGAGATACGCAGTATTTT
CDR3 protein: CASSFHGGKGDTQYF
V gene: TRBV27
D gene: TRBD2
J gene: TRBJ2-3
clone size: NA

CDR3 DNA: TGTGCCAGCAGTTTCGGGACAGGGAGACCACCCCTTTACTTC
CDR3 protein: CASSFGTGRPPLYF
V gene: TRBV27
D gene: TRBD1
J gene: TRBJ2-7
clone size: NA

CDR3 DNA: TGTGCCACCAGCAGAGAGGAGTCGGCTTTCTTT
CDR3 protein: CATSREESAFF
V gene: TRBV15
D gene: NA
J gene: TRBJ1-1
clone size: NA

CDR3 DNA: TGTGCCAGCAGCTCAAGCGGGGGGGCGTTCTCCTACGAGCAGTACTTC
CDR3 protein: CASSSSGGAFSYEQYF
V gene: TRBV7-9
D gene: TRBD2
J gene: TRBJ2-7
clone size: once

CDR3 DNA: TGTGCCAGCAGCCGGGACTCCAAATATGAGCAGTTCTTC
CDR3 protein: CASSRDSKYEQFF
V gene: TRBV9
D gene: NA
J gene: TRBJ2-1
clone size: few

CDR3 DNA: TGTGCCAGCAGCTCGGGGTGGGCGGGAGGAATGCCGGATACGCAGTATTTT
CDR3 protein: CASSSGWAGGMPDTQYF
V gene: TRBV7-9
D gene: TRBD2
J gene: TRBJ2-3
clone size: NA

CDR3 DNA: TGCGCCAGCAGCCAAGAGCCCACAGGGGGGCAAGAGACCCAGTACTTC
CDR3 protein: CASSQEPTGGQETQYF
V gene: TRBV4-1
D gene: TRBD1
J gene: TRBJ2-5
clone size: NA

CDR3 DNA: TGTGCCACCAGCCCCCGGGGAATCGGGGAGCTGTTTTTT
CDR3 protein: CATSPRGIGELFF
V gene: TRBV15
D gene: NA
J gene: TRBJ2-2
clone size: NA

CDR3 DNA: TGTGCCAGTAGTCCCCTCGGGACAGGGAAAAACATTCAGTACTTC
CDR3 protein: CASSPLGTGKNIQYF
V gene: TRBV19
D gene: TRBD1
J gene: TRBJ2-4
clone size: NA

CDR3 DNA: TGTGCCAGCAGCTTCTCAGCGGGGGACAATGAGCAGTTCTTC
CDR3 protein: CASSFSAGDNEQFF
V gene: TRBV5-4
D gene: TRBD2
J gene: TRBJ2-1
clone size: NA

CDR3 DNA: TGTGCCAGCAGTGAAAGAGCGGGGCGCACAGATACGCAGTATTTT
CDR3 protein: CASSERAGRTDTQYF
V gene: TRBV6-1
D gene: TRBD2
J gene: TRBJ2-3
clone size: NA

CDR3 DNA: TGTGCCAGCAGGACTAGTTGGGGGAACATTCAGTACTTC
CDR3 protein: CASRTSWGNIQYF
V gene: TRBV6-5
D gene: NA
J gene: TRBJ2-4
clone size: NA

CDR3 DNA: TGTGCCAGCAGTAGGGGACTCGAGCTCGGGGAGCAGTACTTC
CDR3 protein: CASSRGLELGEQYF
V gene: TRBV6-5
D gene: NA
J gene: TRBJ2-7
clone size: NA

CDR3 DNA: TGTGCCAGCAGTGACGGGGACAGGGGAGTCGAAGGCTACACCTTC
CDR3 protein: CASSDGDRGVEGYTF
V gene: TRBV6-4
D gene: TRBD1
J gene: TRBJ1-2
clone size: NA

CDR3 DNA: TGTGCCAGTAGTATAGGACAGGGAACAGATACGCAGTATTTT
CDR3 protein: CASSIGQGTDTQYF
V gene: TRBV19
D gene: TRBD1
J gene: TRBJ2-3
clone size: once

CDR3 DNA: TGTGCCAGCAGTTTCCGCCGGGACAGGGATGATAGGAGAATATGTCAGCCCCAGCATTTT
CDR3 protein: CASSFRRDRDDRRICQPQHF
V gene: TRBV28
D gene: TRBD1
J gene: TRBJ1-5
clone size: NA

CDR3 DNA: TGTGCCAGTAGTACTTCCATAGCGGGAAAGTACTTC
CDR3 protein: CASSTSIAGKYF
V gene: TRBV19
D gene: TRBD2
J gene: TRBJ2-7
clone size: NA

CDR3 DNA: TGCGCCAGCAGCTTGGAAGGGGGTGGCTACACCTTC
CDR3 protein: CASSLEGGGYTF
V gene: TRBV5-1
D gene: NA
J gene: TRBJ1-2
clone size: NA

CDR3 DNA: TGTGCCAGCAGCTTGGGGGGAGGCAATCAGCCCCAGCATTTT
CDR3 protein: CASSLGGGNQPQHF
V gene: TRBV11-2
D gene: NA
J gene: TRBJ1-5
clone size: few

CDR3 DNA: TGTGCTAGTGGTTTTTCCGGGTATAACACTGAAGCTTTCTTT
CDR3 protein: CASGFSGYNTEAFF
V gene: TRBV12-5
D gene: NA
J gene: TRBJ1-1
clone size: NA

CDR3 DNA: TGCAGTGCTAGGGCCCTGGAGACCCAGTACTTC
CDR3 protein: CSARALETQYF
V gene: TRBV20-1
D gene: NA
J gene: TRBJ2-5
clone size: NA